This T cell receptor beta chain derives from a study of CD8+ T cells in alopecia areata. Extraction and reverse transcription of RNA yielded cDNA as the sequencing template. Using immunoSEQ multiplex PCR, the repertoire was profiled, and TCRdb retains in-frame clones only, with some absent. This repertoire shows 70,000 or so clones, 29% found once; its top ten account for about 15%. Treatment denoted: oral pan-JAK inhibitor, 5-10 mg twice daily. The clonotype was recovered from a human donor with alopecia areata. This specimen consisted of CD8+ T cells sorted from blood, obtained at week 4, from a patient treated with tofacitinib.

The CDR3 region has the DNA TGTGCCAGCAGTCCCGGTGGGGTAAAAGGGACCCAGTACTTC. Translated: CASSPGGVKGTQYF. The chain carries TRBV27 and TRBJ2-5, with D uncertain. V was trimmed by 5 bases and J by 7 bases, leaving 17 bases between them. The V gene's germline CDR1 is MNHEY and CDR2 SMNVEV (reference sequence). The CDR3 consists of 14 residues.